In this sample, the clone carrying this TCR beta chain turned up a few times. Its cognate antigen is unknown. The second PCR ran about 6 to 11 cycles with a sample-barcoded 5' primer and J-beta primers. TCRdb redid the calling of the 5' RACE reads with MiXCR, one entry per CDR3 protein. The table shows over 600,000 distinct CDR3 sequences, with 35% to 60% occurring only once. This sample is drawn from a study of blood T cells in healthy people across ages. Whole-study results and caveats: Higher naive T cell percentage went strongly together with higher TCR beta diversity. Older age went with lower TCR beta diversity per million T cells, in a roughly linear way. With donor CMV status unknown, expanded clonotype changes were possibly confounded.

V was pared by 7 bases and J by 2 bases, with 12 bases of the junction left unmatched. From germline, CDR1 is SGHTA and CDR2 FQGNSA. This CDR3 has 16 amino acids. The sample providers were healthy Caucasian people from Russia, aged roughly 6 to 95. Sequencing was done on a sample of blood. The receptor's source is an elderly man in good health. The rearrangement joins TRBV7-2 to TRBJ2-5; 8 nucleotides align to TRBD2. The CDR3 reads CASTLGASGRQETQYF. CDR3 nucleotide sequence: TGTGCCAGCACCCTCGGGGCTAGCGGGCGACAAGAGACCCAGTACTTC.